This T cell receptor beta chain derives from a study of neoadjuvant nivolumab and ipilimumab in lung cancer. Study context: Patients got nivolumab 3 mg/kg on days 1, 15 and 29; combination added ipilimumab 1 mg/kg day 1.

Points from the study as a whole: From pretherapy to surgery, tumor richness and clonality rose with dual therapy. Only a small number of samples underwent TCR sequencing.

Of note for this clone: Its antigen is unidentified.

Generated by immunoSEQ multiplex PCR, the TCRdb table keeps only in-frame clones and is missing some. The sample consists of 20,000 or so clones, around 80% of them appearing once. The sequenced sample was tumor tissue, obtained after neoadjuvant nivolumab, alone or with ipilimumab, at or shortly before surgery. The sequence was collected from an adult with non-small cell lung cancer.

DNA of the CDR3: TGCGCCAGCAGCCGCCTAGCGGGAGGGGGCTATGAGCAGTTCTTC. It encodes CASSRLAGGGYEQFF. V and J are TRBV4-1 and TRBJ2-1, with 12 bases lining up with TRBD2. Germline CDR1 reads MGHRA; CDR2 reads YSYEKL. V dropped 4 bases and J dropped 8; count of bases not matched to a gene: 6. This CDR3 is built from 15 residues.